This passage covers 21 T cell receptor beta chains from one sample sequenced in a study of cytomegalovirus exposure and HLA in healthy donors. 13 Jbeta primers and 60 Vbeta primers were used for the PCR. Libraries were prepared by immunoSEQ multiplex PCR; TCRdb keeps only in-frame clonotypes and omits some of them. The table includes some 190,000 clones, around 84% detected once. Sequenced sample: PBMCs. The receptors here all came from a woman between 18 and 29 years old in good health and CMV-seronegative.

This sequence joins TRBV10-3 and TRBJ2-3; perhaps TRBD1 as D (5 bases). V lost 0 bases and J 4 bases, leaving 11 bases between the germline ends. The CDR3 covers 15 residues. Germline CDR1 is ENHRY and CDR2 is SYGVKD. This CDR3 reads CAISESGLGADTQYF. As DNA, the CDR3 is TGTGCCATCAGTGAGTCGGGGCTAGGCGCAGATACGCAGTATTTT.

This clone was detected only once. The chain recombines TRBV7-9 with TRBJ2-5; TRBD1 agrees at 7 bases. CDR1 SEHNR and CDR2 FQNEAQ come from the germline V gene (reference sequence). The CDR3 has 14 residues. After removal of 3 bases from V and 1 base from J, the junction contained 2 bases not matched to a gene. The CDR3 here is CASSLTGSQETQYF. DNA for the CDR3: TGTGCCAGCAGCTTGACAGGGAGCCAAGAGACCCAGTACTTC.

This clone was counted once. J is TRBJ2-5 and V is TRBV6-5; TRBD2 aligns across 12 bases. Germline trimming cut 5 bases from V and 5 bases from J; bases unmatched to any gene: 3. The CDR3 length is 14 residues. Germline assignment: CDR1 MNHEY and CDR2 SVGAGI. Here the CDR3 DNA reads TGTGCCAGCAGTCCCGGACTAGCGGGGGAGACCCAGTACTTC. This sequence encodes CASSPGLAGETQYF.

V is TRBV5-1 and J is TRBJ1-4; 10 bases are a match to TRBD1. CDR1 is SGHRS, CDR2 YFSETQ, per germline. The CDR3 runs 17 residues. Trimming removed 4 bases from V and 0 bases from J; junction bases left unmatched: 6. The CDR3 protein is CASSLGQGTATNEKLFF. CDR3 nucleotide sequence: TGCGCCAGCAGCCTGGGACAGGGGACCGCAACTAATGAAAAACTGTTTTTT.

This clone has a handful of counts. This chain links TRBV11-3 with TRBJ2-1; 10 bases map to TRBD2. V lost 1 base to trimming and J lost 7 bases; unmatched junction nucleotides: 7. The CDR3 length is 16 residues. Looked up from germline, CDR1 is SGHNT and CDR2 is YENEEA. Written as DNA, the CDR3 is TGTGCCAGCAGCTTAGTAGCGGGAGGAGGGAGGAATGAGCAGTTCTTC. Translated, it gives CASSLVAGGGRNEQFF.

The gene calls are TRBV19 and TRBJ1-3, with 8 positions matching TRBD1. Germline assignment: CDR1 LNHDA and CDR2 SQIVND (reference sequence). Trimming cost V 8 bases and J 2 bases; bases outside gene matches: 2. This CDR3 region has 13 residues. CDR3: CASEDRAGNTIYF. The DNA for the CDR3 is TGTGCCAGTGAGGACAGGGCTGGAAACACCATATATTTT.

The chain links TRBV11-2 to TRBJ2-3; 8 bases match TRBD1. V shed 5 bases and J 1 base; nucleotides not matched to a gene: 14. Germline CDR1 and CDR2: SGHAT and FQNNGV. This CDR3 comprises 18 residues. The chain's CDR3 is CASSQEMDRVGGTDTQYF. CDR3 bases: TGTGCCAGCAGCCAGGAAATGGACAGGGTAGGGGGCACAGATACGCAGTATTTT.

This chain uses TRBV6-1 with TRBJ1-2, with D perhaps matching TRBD1 (6 bases). The ends were cut back, 6 bases at V and 5 bases at J, with 19 bases in the middle. CDR1 is MNHNS, CDR2 SASEGT, per germline. The CDR3 consists of 15 residues. Here the CDR3 DNA reads TGTGCCAGCAGGGCCGGGACATCGTCGTATTATGGCTACACCTTC. Translating it yields CASRAGTSSYYGYTF.

This chain joins TRBV5-1 and TRBJ2-2, with 11 bases matching TRBD1. Looked up from germline, CDR1 is SGHRS and CDR2 is YFSETQ. There are 15 residues in the CDR3. With 4 bases clipped from V and 4 bases from J, the junction kept 3 bases outside the gene matches. This CDR3 reads CASSPGQGVTGELFF. As DNA, the CDR3 is TGCGCCAGCAGCCCGGGACAGGGGGTCACCGGGGAGCTGTTTTTT.

This clone has just a few counts. The genes are TRBV5-8 and TRBJ2-1, with TRBD2 matching over 9 bases. Germline V CDR1 and CDR2: SGHTS, YDEGEE. This CDR3 is built from 15 residues. J lost 4 bases, V lost 4 bases, and 6 bases had no gene match. The CDR3 coding sequence is TGTGCCAGCAGCGCCGGGACTAGCCAATACAATGAGCAGTTCTTC. It codes for CASSAGTSQYNEQFF.

The chain employs TRBV5-4 and TRBJ2-1, with 11 bases aligning to TRBD2. V lost 5 bases and J lost 3; bases outside the gene matches: 16. The germline CDR1 and CDR2 sequences are SGHNT and YYREEE (reference sequence). The CDR3 extends over 19 amino acids. CDR3 amino acids: CASSAAKGASGRYYNEQFF. The CDR3 region has the DNA TGTGCCAGCAGTGCTGCGAAGGGCGCTAGCGGGAGGTACTACAATGAGCAGTTCTTC.

For the CDR3, the DNA is TGTGCCAGCAGCCGCGGGAGCGGGGTGGAGCAGTTCTTC. Translated: CASSRGSGVEQFF. The chain uses TRBV7-8 and TRBJ2-1, with 7 nucleotides matching TRBD2. Per germline, CDR1 SGHVS and CDR2 FQNEAQ. With 5 bases clipped from V and 10 bases from J, the junction kept 8 bases outside the gene matches. The CDR3 consists of 13 residues.

The chain is built from TRBV2 and TRBJ1-5; possible D gene TRBD1, 6 bases. Trimming took 9 bases from V and 1 from J, leaving 13 bases between them. The germline V gene encodes CDR1 SNHLY and CDR2 FYNNEI. The CDR3 totals 14 residues. CDR3 sequence (DNA): TGTGCCAGTCAGGACAGTACAAGCAATCAGCCCCAGCATTTT. Translation gives CASQDSTSNQPQHF. The full variable domain, rest sourced from reference TRBV2 and TRBJ1-5, is EPEVTQTPSHQVTQMGQEVILRCVPISNHLYFYWYRQILGQKVEFLVSFYNNEISEKSEIFDDQFSVERPDGSNFTLKIRSTKLEDSAMYFCASQDSTSNQPQHFGDGTRLSIL.

The chain combines TRBV7-8 with TRBJ2-4; 10 bases agree with TRBD1. CDR3 length: 19 residues. The V gene end was trimmed by 4 bases and the J gene end by 0 bases; junction bases not matched to a gene: 12. From germline, CDR1 is SGHVS and CDR2 FQNEAQ. CDR3: CASSSQTGGKELAKNIQYF. The CDR3 DNA sequence: TGTGCCAGCAGCTCTCAGACAGGGGGCAAGGAGCTAGCCAAAAACATTCAGTACTTC.

The chain couples TRBV5-4 to TRBJ1-2, with D maybe TRBD1 (6 bases). V was trimmed by 3 bases and J by 8 bases, leaving 20 bases between them. Germline-derived CDR1 and CDR2 are SGHNT and YYREEE (reference sequence). The length of the CDR3 is 15 residues. In nucleotides, the CDR3 is TGTGCCAGCAGCTCCATGGGGCAACAGGGTCGGGGCTACACCTTC. The encoded protein is CASSSMGQQGRGYTF.

This clone came up a few times. V gene TRBV19 combines with J gene TRBJ1-3; D unresolved. This CDR3 region has 15 residues. V was shortened by 7 bases and J by 0 bases, with 13 bases between the two germline ends. CDR1 and CDR2 from the germline V gene are LNHDA and SQIVND (reference sequence). The CDR3 nucleotides are TGTGCCAGTATCTCCACTGCGGGCTCTGGAAACACCATATATTTT. It is translated as CASISTAGSGNTIYF.

The chain is built from TRBV19 and TRBJ2-7, with 8 bases aligning to TRBD1. The J call is doubtful: the DNA matches TRBJ2-1 better. This CDR3 comprises 16 residues. Germline CDR1 reads LNHDA; CDR2 reads SQIVND (reference sequence). The CDR3 reads CASTTGGWEAYNEQFF. CDR3 nucleotides: TGTGCCAGTACAACAGGGGGTTGGGAAGCCTACAATGAGCAGTTCTTC.

This clone was picked up a small number of times. V gene TRBV25-1 combines with J gene TRBJ2-7; D remains ambiguous. This CDR3 region has 13 residues. Germline lookup yields CDR1 MGHDK and CDR2 SYGVNS. V dropped 7 bases and J dropped 0 bases, with 10 bases sitting between them. In nucleotides, the CDR3 is TGTGCCAGCAAAGACTTCAGCTCCTACGAGCAGTACTTC. Residues: CASKDFSSYEQYF.

V gene TRBV5-1 combines with J gene TRBJ2-1, with D possibly TRBD1 on 5 matching bases. V dropped 3 bases and J dropped 4 bases, with 17 bases sitting between them. The CDR3 covers 16 residues. Germline V CDR1 and CDR2: SGHRS, YFSETQ. DNA for the CDR3: TGCGCCAGCAGCTCCATACCCGACAGCCAATACAATGAGCAGTTCTTC. Its protein is CASSSIPDSQYNEQFF.

The V gene is TRBV4-1, the J gene TRBJ1-2; D perhaps matches TRBD1 (5 bases). Germline values: CDR1 MGHRA, CDR2 YSYEKL. The CDR3 sequence is 18 residues long. The V end lost 0 bases, the J end lost 5 bases, and 22 bases lay between the germline ends. This chain's CDR3 is CASSQDPLRGGLWYGYTF. Here the CDR3 DNA reads TGCGCCAGCAGCCAAGATCCCCTACGGGGGGGATTATGGTATGGCTACACCTTC.

The rearrangement uses TRBV4-1 and TRBJ1-1; D is uncertain. The ends were cut back, 3 bases at V and 1 base at J, with 15 bases in the middle. Per the germline V gene, CDR1 is MGHRA and CDR2 is YSYEKL. The CDR3 loop spans 16 amino acids. The CDR3 DNA sequence: TGCGCCAGCAGCCAGGTGGTTAGGGAGTCGAACACTGAAGCTTTCTTT. Translated, it gives CASSQVVRESNTEAFF.